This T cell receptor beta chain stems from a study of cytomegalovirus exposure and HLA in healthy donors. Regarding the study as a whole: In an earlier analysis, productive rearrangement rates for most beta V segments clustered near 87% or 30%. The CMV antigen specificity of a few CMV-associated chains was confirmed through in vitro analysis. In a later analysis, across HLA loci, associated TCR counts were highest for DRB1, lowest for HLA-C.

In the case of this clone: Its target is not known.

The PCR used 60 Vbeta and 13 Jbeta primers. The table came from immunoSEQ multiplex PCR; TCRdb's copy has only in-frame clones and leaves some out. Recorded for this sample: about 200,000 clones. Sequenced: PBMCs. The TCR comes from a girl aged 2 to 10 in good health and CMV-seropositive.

CDR3 protein: CASGLGGLYNEQFF. CDR3 in DNA: TGTGCCAGCGGGTTGGGGGGACTATACAATGAGCAGTTCTTC. The chain couples TRBV7-2 to TRBJ2-1; 7 bases align to TRBD2. CDR1 SGHTA and CDR2 FQGNSA come from the germline V gene. V gave up 8 bases and J gave up 4 bases; unmatched junction bases: 8. The CDR3 length is 14 residues.